The entry below describes one TCR beta chain. Use of 60 Vbeta and 13 Jbeta primers characterized the PCR. Data came from immunoSEQ multiplex PCR; TCRdb stores just in-frame clones and leaves some out. The table for this sample gives tens of thousands of clones. This record comes from a study of cytomegalovirus exposure and HLA in healthy donors. The CDR3 runs to 14 residues. Germline V lookup: CDR1 ENHRY, CDR2 SYGVKD. With 4 bases clipped from V and 6 bases from J, the junction kept 8 bases outside the gene matches. This sequence originates from a middle-aged man in good health and CMV-seronegative. Sequencing was carried out using PBMCs. The rearrangement uses TRBV10-3 and TRBJ2-7; 8 positions match TRBD2. Written as DNA, the CDR3 is TGTGCCATCAGTGGAACAAGCGGGGGAGCCGAGCAGTACTTC. Translated, it gives CAISGTSGGAEQYF.